The source of this T cell receptor (beta chain) is a study of cytotoxic CD8 clonotypes in ibrutinib-treated CLL. As for the study in general: Productive templates per sample averaged nearly 260,000; productive rearrangements, 94,082.

The CDR3 covers 18 residues. Germline V gene lookup returns CDR1 SGHRS and CDR2 YFSETQ. V was clipped by 3 bases and J by 0 bases; unmatched bases: 7. Deep sequencing aimed at 1 in 200,000 to 1 in 1 million T cells' resolution. TCRdb keeps only in-frame clones here, not all; method: immunoSEQ multiplex PCR. The sample lists about 330,000 clones, 60% to 80% occurring once. The input for sequencing was PBMCs, taken after 36 months of ibrutinib treatment. V and J are TRBV5-1 and TRBJ1-6; 9 bases fit TRBD1. The receptor comes from a human donor with chronic lymphocytic leukemia. In DNA form, the CDR3 reads TGCGCCAGCAGCTCACCGACAGGGGGGGGCTCCTATAATTCACCCCTCCACTTT. This encodes CASSSPTGGGSYNSPLHF.